A selection of T cell receptor beta chains follows, all from one sample in a study of shared clonotypes between healthy human individuals. The table came from immunoSEQ multiplex PCR; TCRdb's copy has only in-frame clones and leaves some out. The data hold hundreds of thousands of clones, with just over 90% observed a single time. The sample was naive CD8+ T cells sorted from blood. These receptors came from a man aged 25-45 years in good health. CDR3s include the opening cysteine and the closing phenylalanine or tryptophan. A D gene is named only where the DNA matches it firmly. Some rows have no size entry. The others give once, few or many, or a class for an expanded clone.

d_call,j_call,v_call,clone_size,cdr3_nt,cdr3_aa
-,TRBJ2-7,TRBV6-5,-,TGTGCCAGCAGTAGGGGGACCGTGAGCTCCTACGAGCAGTACTTC,CASSRGTVSSYEQYF
-,TRBJ2-1,TRBV15,-,TGTGCCACCAGCTCAGGGGTCCCAGCGCCAGAGCAGTTCTTC,CATSSGVPAPEQFF
TRBD1,TRBJ1-2,TRBV2,-,TGTGCCAGCTCTACTCAGGGGGCGACCTATGGCTACACCTTC,CASSTQGATYGYTF
-,TRBJ1-1,TRBV7-9,-,TGTGCCAGCAGTTCGGACAGCCCAGGGCCCGAAGCTTTCTTT,CASSSDSPGPEAFF
-,TRBJ1-1,TRBV5-1,-,TGCGCCAGCAGCCTATACCAGATTACCACTGAAGCTTTCTTT,CASSLYQITTEAFF
-,TRBJ2-2,TRBV27,-,TGTGCCAGCTCCTCTTGGCGGATGAACACCGGGGAGCTGTTTTTT,CASSSWRMNTGELFF
-,TRBJ2-5,TRBV5-6,-,TGTGCCAGCAGTTATGGGTCCCAGGAAACGATATCGGAGACCCAGTACTTC,CASSYGSQETISETQYF
-,TRBJ2-3,TRBV7-6,-,TGTGCCAGCAGCTTACCATCAGGGAGAGGGACCGGACTTGATACGCAGTATTTT,CASSLPSGRGTGLDTQYF
-,TRBJ2-1,TRBV19,-,TGTGCCAGTAGTACACCGGGACTTCCCTACAATGAGCAGTTCTTC,CASSTPGLPYNEQFF
TRBD2,TRBJ2-1,TRBV28,-,TGTGCCAGCAGTGCCCGGACTAGCGGGAGTTTTGGAGGCAATGAGCAGTTCTTC,CASSARTSGSFGGNEQFF
-,TRBJ2-5,TRBV7-2,-,TGTGCCAGCAGCCGTAATAGGGGCGGCGAAGAGACCCAGTACTTC,CASSRNRGGEETQYF
TRBD1,TRBJ2-7,TRBV4-1,-,TGCGCCAGCAGCCAAGAGGGATTCCCTGGACAGGGGTACGAGCAGTACTTC,CASSQEGFPGQGYEQYF
-,TRBJ1-1,TRBV15,-,TGTGCCACCAGCAGGGGCTTTGGCACTGAAGCTTTCTTT,CATSRGFGTEAFF
TRBD1,TRBJ2-7,TRBV7-9,-,TGTGCCAGCAGCCCGAGGACAGGGTTAGGTCGGCAGTACTTC,CASSPRTGLGRQYF
TRBD1,TRBJ2-1,TRBV5-4,-,TGTGCCAGCAACCTACATCGAGGGACAGGGTGGAATGAGCAGTTCTTC,CASNLHRGTGWNEQFF
-,TRBJ2-1,TRBV7-7,-,TGTGCTAGCAGCTTAGGACTAGGGGGTTCGGAGCAGTTCTTC,CASSLGLGGSEQFF
-,TRBJ2-1,TRBV7-2,-,TGTGCCAGCAGCTTAGTGGGAGGAGATGAGCAGTTCTTC,CASSLVGGDEQFF
TRBD2,TRBJ2-7,TRBV7-9,-,TGTGCCAGCAGCTCGGGACTAGCGTTCGACGAGCAGTACTTC,CASSSGLAFDEQYF
TRBD1,TRBJ2-7,TRBV27,-,TGTGCCAGCAGCCTAAATACAGGGGTAATCTACGAGCAGTACTTC,CASSLNTGVIYEQYF
TRBD2,TRBJ2-1,TRBV11-2,once,TGTGCCAGCAGCCGAGGGGCGGGAGGTGGAGATGAGCAGTTCTTC,CASSRGAGGGDEQFF
TRBD2,TRBJ2-3,TRBV9,-,TGTGCCAGCAGCGTAGCAGGGACTAGCGGGAGAGCCACAGATACGCAGTATTTT,CASSVAGTSGRATDTQYF
TRBD2,TRBJ2-7,TRBV19,-,TGTGCCAGTAGTTTCGGACTAGCGGGTTCGACCTACGAGCAGTACTTC,CASSFGLAGSTYEQYF
TRBD1,TRBJ1-2,TRBV29-1,-,TGCAGCGCCGGGACAGGGGAGAGCTATGGCTACACCTTC,CSAGTGESYGYTF
-,TRBJ2-3,TRBV6-5,-,TGTGCCAGCAGTCTGGAGGGGGGTCAAACGCAGTATTTT,CASSLEGGQTQYF
-,TRBJ2-2,TRBV5-3,-,TGTGCCAGAAGCGATGGAAGGAGGGACGGGATCGGGGAGCTGTTTTTT,CARSDGRRDGIGELFF
-,TRBJ2-5,TRBV11-2,-,TGTGCCAGCAGCTTAACAGAGTACCAAGAGACCCAGTACTTC,CASSLTEYQETQYF
-,TRBJ2-7,TRBV2,-,TGTGCCAGCAGTGAACAAACAGTCGGGAGCTCCTACGAGCAGTACTTC,CASSEQTVGSSYEQYF
-,TRBJ2-7,TRBV9,-,TGTGCCAGCAGCGCCACCGCCGACATCCTCTCCTACGAGCAGTACTTC,CASSATADILSYEQYF
TRBD2,TRBJ2-7,TRBV28,-,TGTGCCAGCAGCCCGGGTAGCGGGAGGGCCGTCTACGAGCAGTACTTC,CASSPGSGRAVYEQYF
TRBD2,TRBJ2-1,TRBV27,-,TGTGCCAGCATAAGCGGCCTCGGACTAGCGGGAGGCCATGAGCAGTTCTTC,CASISGLGLAGGHEQFF
-,TRBJ2-7,TRBV25-1,-,TGTGCCAGCAGTGAATATGCCGGACAGTGGGGGTCCGAGCAGTACTTC,CASSEYAGQWGSEQYF
TRBD2,TRBJ2-2,TRBV13,once,TGTGCCAGCAGCACGGGACTAGCGGAAGGGGAGCTGTTTTTT,CASSTGLAEGELFF
-,TRBJ2-1,TRBV1,-,TGCACCAGCAGCCAAAACCTAGCGCCTTACAATGAGCAGTTCTTC,CTSSQNLAPYNEQFF
-,TRBJ1-2,TRBV7-3,once,TGTGCCAGCAGCCCCACCGAGGGGGGCACTAACTATGGCTACACCTTC,CASSPTEGGTNYGYTF
-,TRBJ2-7,TRBV11-2,-,TGTGCCAGCAGCGAAAAGGTTTTCTACGAGCAGTACTTC,CASSEKVFYEQYF
-,TRBJ1-5,TRBV25-1,-,TGTGCCAGCAGTGAACAAGCGGGAGCCCAGCATTTT,CASSEQAGAQHF
TRBD2,TRBJ2-1,TRBV28,-,TGTGCCAGCAGTTTGAGGCTAGCGGATTACAATGAGCAGTTCTTC,CASSLRLADYNEQFF
TRBD2,TRBJ2-1,TRBV6-4,-,TGTGCCAGCAGTGACTCGAGTCGGGAGGGCCCCTACAATGAGCAGTTCTTC,CASSDSSREGPYNEQFF
-,TRBJ2-1,TRBV6-5,-,TGTGCCAGCAGTTATTCGGCATACAATGAGCAGTTCTTC,CASSYSAYNEQFF
TRBD2,TRBJ2-3,TRBV2,-,TGTGCCAGCAGTGAAGCGCTTGGACTAGGCACAGATACGCAGTATTTT,CASSEALGLGTDTQYF
-,TRBJ1-2,TRBV18,-,TGTGCCAGCTCACCGCGACAGGCCGACTATGGCTACACCTTC,CASSPRQADYGYTF
-,TRBJ2-3,TRBV4-1,-,TGCGCCAGCAGTTGGGAGGTGGGCACAGATACGCAGTATTTT,CASSWEVGTDTQYF
-,TRBJ2-7,TRBV28,-,TGTGCCAGCAGTCCCCTTGACAAGGCCAACGAGCAGTACTTC,CASSPLDKANEQYF
-,TRBJ1-5,TRBV7-9,-,TGTGCCAGCAGCTTAGAAGGGCGGCCCCAGCATTTT,CASSLEGRPQHF
TRBD1,TRBJ1-2,TRBV7-8,-,TGTGCCAGCAGCTCAAGACCTAAACTGACAGGGGACTATGGCTACACCTTC,CASSSRPKLTGDYGYTF
-,TRBJ2-1,TRBV5-6,-,TGTGCCAGCAGCCACGGACTGGGTTACAATGAGCAGTTCTTC,CASSHGLGYNEQFF
TRBD1,TRBJ2-1,TRBV15,-,TGTGCCACCAAGGGGGCCCTCTACAGTGAGCAGTTCTTC,CATKGALYSEQFF
-,TRBJ2-7,TRBV2,-,TGTGCCAGCAGCGGGGTCCCGCCCAATTCGCCCTACGAGCAGTACTTC,CASSGVPPNSPYEQYF
-,TRBJ2-1,TRBV27,-,TGTGCCAGCAGTGGTAGGGAGACGCCTACAGGCTCCTACAATGAGCAGTTCTTC,CASSGRETPTGSYNEQFF
-,TRBJ2-7,TRBV4-1,-,TGCGCCAGCAGCCAGCGGACCGGGCCCCGCGAGCAGTACTTC,CASSQRTGPREQYF
-,TRBJ2-7,TRBV19,-,TGTGCCAGTAGTATCATGGGAGAGGACGAGCAGTACTTC,CASSIMGEDEQYF
-,TRBJ1-5,TRBV11-2,-,TGTGCCAGCAGCTTATACGGGACCGGGGAGAGAAATCAGCCCCAGCATTTT,CASSLYGTGERNQPQHF
-,TRBJ1-1,TRBV5-4,-,TGTGCCAGCAGCCCCAGGATGAACACTGAAGCTTTCTTT,CASSPRMNTEAFF
TRBD2,TRBJ2-3,TRBV28,-,TGTGCCAGCAGTTCCTTTGAAAGCGGGATCTACACAGATACGCAGTATTTT,CASSSFESGIYTDTQYF
-,TRBJ1-1,TRBV29-1,-,TGCAGCGTTCACAGGAGCCACATGAACACTGAAGCTTTCTTT,CSVHRSHMNTEAFF
-,TRBJ1-1,TRBV27,-,TGTGCCAGCAGTTTATCGCCAGGGGCGATCACTGAAGCTTTCTTT,CASSLSPGAITEAFF
-,TRBJ1-4,TRBV27,few,TGTGCCAGCAGAGCAGCGGGGGAATTTGAAAAACTGTTTTTT,CASRAAGEFEKLFF
-,TRBJ2-3,TRBV7-3,-,TGTGCCAGCAGCTTAAGGGGTCCGGGAGCGGCAGATACGCAGTATTTT,CASSLRGPGAADTQYF
TRBD1,TRBJ1-3,TRBV4-1,-,TGCGCCAGCAGCCATCCCGGACAGGGGAGCGGAAACACCATATATTTT,CASSHPGQGSGNTIYF
-,TRBJ2-7,TRBV7-6,-,TGTGCCAGCAGCCGAAGGGACGGCGAGCAGTACTTC,CASSRRDGEQYF